The TCR beta chain under discussion was sequenced for a study of tumor-infiltrating lymphocytes in primary liver carcinoma. In the study overall: Treatment of the patients' primary liver carcinoma consisted of surgical resection.

The investigators made TCR beta cDNA from 400 to 550 ng total RNA, using a constant-region primer. Libraries covering TCR beta were generated through three nested multiplex PCR rounds (using a slightly modified ARM-PCR). Forward primers for TRBV1-TRBV30 and a C-beta reverse primer served the first two PCR rounds, at roughly 10 cycles each. TCRdb re-analysed the multiplex PCR reads in MiXCR, keeping a single row per CDR3 protein. This sample has about 310,000 distinct CDR3 sequences, with 50% to 60% found just once. The V gene's germline CDR1 is WSHSY and CDR2 SAAADI. The CDR3 runs 13 residues. V was cut by 11 bases and J by 3 bases, with 17 bases left in between. About this clonotype: A much larger clone differs by one base, so this may be a read error.

Blood RNA originated from unsorted whole blood, with germline DNA additionally extracted. Sequenced sample: peripheral blood. This chain uses TRBV10-2 with TRBJ2-7; weak D call: TRBD2 (6 bases). This TCR came from a woman aged 30 to 39 with primary liver carcinoma and hepatitis B virus infection. The CDR3 DNA is TGCGCCGCCAGAGCAGTGGGAGGCTACGAGCAGTACTTC. It translates to CAARAVGGYEQYF.